A few counts support the clone carrying this TCR beta chain. Original analysis: Amplification of reference gene primers was used by the study to estimate nucleated cell counts. Using immunoSEQ multiplex PCR, the repertoire was profiled, and TCRdb retains in-frame clones only, with some absent. V, J and clone size are those of that table, while D and trimming were read from the DNA. The sample has under 250,000 clones, approximately 80% seen once. The V gene lost 1 base and the J gene lost 3 bases, with 18 bases spanning the gap. The CDR3 has 17 amino acids. Germline lookup yields CDR1 LNHNV and CDR2 YYDKDF (reference sequence). This sample is drawn from a study of blood T cell repertoires in COVID-19. Turning to the study itself: Italy, Spain and the United States were the sources of the convalescent and acute COVID-19 samples. The cDNA or gDNA used as material had been derived from T cells, B-cell-depleted T cells, or PBMCs.

The sequence was obtained from a woman aged 60-70 years with active or convalescent COVID-19. The specimen sequenced was peripheral blood. The rearrangement joins TRBV15 to TRBJ1-2, with a possible D match to TRBD1 (6 bases). The CDR3 reads CATSRGGGGVVHYGYTF. CDR3 in DNA: TGTGCCACCAGCAGAGGGGGAGGGGGAGTGGTTCACTATGGCTACACCTTC.